These 4 T cell receptor beta chains share one sample of origin, sequenced in a study of Ad26.COV2.S vaccination and SARS-CoV-2 variants. Described treatment: some 20 received Ad26.COV2.S at low or high dose, single or two shots; several received placebo; per-sample allocation not given. All samples were drawn on day 63, counting from the first vaccine or placebo injection. Libraries were prepared by immunoSEQ multiplex PCR; TCRdb keeps only in-frame clonotypes and omits some of them. The sample comprises roughly 380,000 clones, 80% to 90% of which are singletons, and around 3.7% rests with the top ten. The sample in question was peripheral blood, obtained in a trial of Ad26.COV2.S vaccine versus placebo. The receptors originated from a person aged 18-65 years who received the Ad26.COV2.S COVID-19 vaccine or a placebo.

The chain has TRBV11-3 and TRBJ2-7; D remains unclear. Trimming removed 1 base at V and 0 bases at J, with 7 bases between. Germline-derived CDR1 and CDR2 are SGHNT and YENEEA. The CDR3 is 14 amino acids. CDR3 residues: CASSLAGSSYEQYF. The DNA of the CDR3 is TGTGCCAGCAGCTTAGCGGGTAGCTCCTACGAGCAGTACTTC.

The CDR3 DNA is TGTGCCAGCAGCCACGGACGGACGAATTCACCCCTCCACTTT. Protein sequence: CASSHGRTNSPLHF. The gene calls are TRBV11-1 and TRBJ1-6; D not resolved. This CDR3 is built from 14 residues. The V gene lost 5 bases and the J gene lost 7 bases, with 12 bases spanning the gap. Germline V gene data show CDR1 as SGHAT and CDR2 as FQDESV (reference sequence).

V usage is TRBV7-9 and J usage is TRBJ2-6; perhaps TRBD2 as D (6 bases). From germline, CDR1 is SEHNR and CDR2 FQNEAQ (reference sequence). This CDR3 has 15 amino acids. Trimming cost V 5 bases and J 2 bases, with 10 bases left between them. CDR3: CASSQGGAGANVLTF. CDR3 nucleotides: TGTGCCAGCAGCCAAGGAGGGGCTGGGGCCAACGTCCTGACTTTC. Filled out from reference TRBV7-9 and TRBJ2-6, the complete variable domain reads DTGVSQNPRHKITKRGQNVTFRCDPISEHNRLYWYRQTLGQGPEFLTYFQNEAQLEKSRLLSDRFSAERPKGSFSTLEIQRTEQGDSAMYLCASSQGGAGANVLTFGAGSRLTVL.

CDR3 coding DNA: TGTGCCAGCAGTATCTGGACAGGCGTTGGGGGCACAGATACGCAGTATTTT. Translation: CASSIWTGVGGTDTQYF. The V call is TRBV27, the J call TRBJ2-3; 7 bases fit TRBD1. Trimming removed 5 bases from V and 1 base from J; junction bases left unmatched: 12. CDR3 length: 17 amino acids. Germline V gene data show CDR1 as MNHEY and CDR2 as SMNVEV (reference sequence).